This TCR beta chain was captured by sequencing in a study of breast tumors, draining lymph nodes, adjacent tissues. Samples came from axillary lymph nodes draining the breast cancer. The length of the CDR3 is 23 amino acids, counting both ends. Germline V gene lookup returns CDR1 SGHAT and CDR2 FQDESV (reference sequence). Comment on this clonotype: Because the CDR3's place on the DNA is in doubt, the DNA is left out and the CDR3 is given as listed by TCRdb.

One entry per CDR3 protein results from TCRdb running MiXCR on the multiplex PCR reads. This sample yields about 140,000 distinct CDR3 sequences, of which approximately 32% are seen a single time; about 2.5% belongs to the top ten. The chain combines TRBV11-1 with TRBJ2-6; the table's D call, TRBD2, was not checked against the DNA. Sequencing was performed on axillary lymph node tissue. The TCR was taken from a female donor with breast cancer. Some clones in this sample may be carry-over from other donors' samples. CDR3 residues: CASSIYLCSVEEGLRAGANVLTF.